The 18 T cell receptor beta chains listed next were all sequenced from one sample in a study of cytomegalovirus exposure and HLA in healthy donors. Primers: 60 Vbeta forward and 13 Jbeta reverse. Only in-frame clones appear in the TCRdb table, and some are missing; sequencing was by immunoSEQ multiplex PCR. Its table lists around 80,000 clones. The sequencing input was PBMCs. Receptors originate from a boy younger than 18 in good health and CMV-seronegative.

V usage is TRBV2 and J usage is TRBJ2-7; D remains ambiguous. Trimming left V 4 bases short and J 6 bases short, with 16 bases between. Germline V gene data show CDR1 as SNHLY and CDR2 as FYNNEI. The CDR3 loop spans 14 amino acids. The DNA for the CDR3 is TGTGCCAGCAGTGTGCTCTCAGTTGTGTCCGAGCAGTACTTC. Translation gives CASSVLSVVSEQYF.

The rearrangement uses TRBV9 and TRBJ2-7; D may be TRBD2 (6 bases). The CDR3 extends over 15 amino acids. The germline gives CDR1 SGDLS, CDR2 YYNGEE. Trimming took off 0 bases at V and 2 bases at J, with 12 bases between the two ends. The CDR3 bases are TGTGCCAGCAGCGTAGCGGAGGGGCCTACCTACGAGCAGTACTTC. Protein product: CASSVAEGPTYEQYF.

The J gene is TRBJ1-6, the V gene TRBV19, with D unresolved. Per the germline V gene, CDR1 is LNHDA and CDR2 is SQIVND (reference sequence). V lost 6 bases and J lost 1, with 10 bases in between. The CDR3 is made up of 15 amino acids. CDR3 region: CASRIRGSYNSPLHF. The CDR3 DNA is TGTGCCAGTAGGATACGGGGATCCTATAATTCACCCCTCCACTTT. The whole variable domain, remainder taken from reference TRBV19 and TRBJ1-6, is DGGITQSPKYLFRKEGQNVTLSCEQNLNHDAMYWYRQDPGQGLRLIYYSQIVNDFQKGDIAEGYSVSREKKESFPLTVTSAQKNPTAFYLCASRIRGSYNSPLHFGNGTRLTVT.

This chain's CDR3 is CASSPRGMRETQYF. In DNA form, the CDR3 reads TGTGCCAGCAGCCCCAGGGGGATGAGAGAGACCCAGTACTTC. This sequence joins TRBV5-4 and TRBJ2-5, with 7 bases identical to TRBD1. CDR3 size: 14 residues. Germline CDR1 and CDR2: SGHNT and YYREEE (reference sequence). Trimming at V came to 4 bases and at J to 4 bases, leaving 7 bases not matched to a gene. Full variable domain (rest looked up from reference TRBV5-4 and TRBJ2-5): ETGVTQSPTHLIKTRGQQVTLRCSSQSGHNTVSWYQQALGQGPQFIFQYYREEENGRGNFPPRFSGLQFPNYSSELNVNALELDDSALYLCASSPRGMRETQYFGPGTRLLVL.

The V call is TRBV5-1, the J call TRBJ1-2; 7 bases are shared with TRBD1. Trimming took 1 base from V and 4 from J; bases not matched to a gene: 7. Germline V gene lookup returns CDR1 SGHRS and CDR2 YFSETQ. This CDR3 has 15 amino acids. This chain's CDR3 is CASSLNPRDSYGYTF. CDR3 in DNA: TGCGCCAGCAGCTTGAACCCTCGGGACAGCTATGGCTACACCTTC.

The CDR3 reads CASSLGLRYEQYF. DNA for the CDR3: TGTGCCAGCAGCTTGGGTCTACGCTACGAGCAGTACTTC. J is TRBJ2-7 and V is TRBV5-6; unclear D gene. V was clipped by 0 bases and J by 3 bases, with 7 bases between them. CDR1 and CDR2 (germline): SGHDT, YYEEEE. The CDR3 consists of 13 residues.

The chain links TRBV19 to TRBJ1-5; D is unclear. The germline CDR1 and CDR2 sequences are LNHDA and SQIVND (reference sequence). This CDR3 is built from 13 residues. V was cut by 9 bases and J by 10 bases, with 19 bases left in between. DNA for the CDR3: TGTGCCAGCTACAACCAGGAAACGCGACCCCAGCATTTT. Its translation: CASYNQETRPQHF.

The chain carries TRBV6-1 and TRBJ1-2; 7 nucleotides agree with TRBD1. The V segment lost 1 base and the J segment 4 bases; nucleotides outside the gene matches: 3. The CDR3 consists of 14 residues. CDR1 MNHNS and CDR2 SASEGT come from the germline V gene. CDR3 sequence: CASSEEGTVYGYTF. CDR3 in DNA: TGTGCCAGCAGTGAAGAAGGGACAGTCTATGGCTACACCTTC.

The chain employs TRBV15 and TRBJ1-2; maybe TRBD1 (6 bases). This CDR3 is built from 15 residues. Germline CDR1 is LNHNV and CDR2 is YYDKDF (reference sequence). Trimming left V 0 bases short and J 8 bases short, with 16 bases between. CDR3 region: CATSRDGDTGYGYTF. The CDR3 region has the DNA TGTGCCACCAGCAGAGATGGAGACACAGGGTACGGCTACACCTTC.

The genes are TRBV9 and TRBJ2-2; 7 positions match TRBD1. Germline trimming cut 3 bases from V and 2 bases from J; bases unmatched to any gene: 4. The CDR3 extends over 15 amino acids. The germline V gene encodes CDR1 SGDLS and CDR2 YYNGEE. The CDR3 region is CASSDDRANTGELFF. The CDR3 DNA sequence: TGTGCCAGCAGCGATGACAGGGCCAACACCGGGGAGCTGTTTTTT.

The CDR3 sequence: CARIGLCTDTQYF. In DNA form, the CDR3 reads TGTGCCAGGATCGGACTATGCACAGATACGCAGTATTTT. The chain has TRBV6-5 and TRBJ2-3, with D maybe TRBD2 (6 bases). CDR1 is MNHEY, CDR2 SVGAGI, per germline. CDR3 length: 13 amino acids. V lost 9 bases, J lost 1 base, and 11 bases lay in between.

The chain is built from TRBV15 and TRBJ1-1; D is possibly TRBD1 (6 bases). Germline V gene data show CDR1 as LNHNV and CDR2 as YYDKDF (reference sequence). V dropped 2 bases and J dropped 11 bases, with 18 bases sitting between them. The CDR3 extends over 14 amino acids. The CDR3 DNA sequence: TGTGCCACCAGCAGATCCCGACAGGACCCGAGGGCTTTCTTT. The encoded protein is CATSRSRQDPRAFF. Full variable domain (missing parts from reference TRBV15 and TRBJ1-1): DAMVIQNPRYQVTQFGKPVTLSCSQTLNHNVMYWYQQKSSQAPKLLFHYYDKDFNNEADTPDNFQSRRPNTSFCFLDIRSPGLGDTAMYLCATSRSRQDPRAFFGQGTRLTVV.

CDR3 protein: CASGLAGNQETQYF. The CDR3, as DNA: TGTGCCAGCGGACTAGCGGGGAACCAAGAGACCCAGTACTTC. V is TRBV19 and J is TRBJ2-5, with 12 nucleotides matching TRBD2. This CDR3 has 14 amino acids. CDR1 and CDR2 from the germline V gene are LNHDA and SQIVND (reference sequence). V lost 9 bases, J lost 0 bases, and 2 bases stayed unmatched. Supplemented by reference TRBV19 and TRBJ2-5, the full variable domain reads DGGITQSPKYLFRKEGQNVTLSCEQNLNHDAMYWYRQDPGQGLRLIYYSQIVNDFQKGDIAEGYSVSREKKESFPLTVTSAQKNPTAFYLCASGLAGNQETQYFGPGTRLLVL.

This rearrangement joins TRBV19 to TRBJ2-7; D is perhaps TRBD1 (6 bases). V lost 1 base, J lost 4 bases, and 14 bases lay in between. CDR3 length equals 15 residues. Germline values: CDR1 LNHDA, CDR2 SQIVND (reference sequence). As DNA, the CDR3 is TGTGCCAGTAGTATAGTGTCCCGGCAGGGGTACGAGCAGTACTTC. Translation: CASSIVSRQGYEQYF.

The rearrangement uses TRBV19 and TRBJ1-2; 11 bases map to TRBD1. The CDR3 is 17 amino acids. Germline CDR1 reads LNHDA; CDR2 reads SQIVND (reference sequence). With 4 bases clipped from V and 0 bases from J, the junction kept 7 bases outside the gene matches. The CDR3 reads CASSRTGGASPNYGYTF. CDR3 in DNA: TGTGCCAGTAGTAGGACAGGGGGCGCATCCCCTAACTATGGCTACACCTTC.

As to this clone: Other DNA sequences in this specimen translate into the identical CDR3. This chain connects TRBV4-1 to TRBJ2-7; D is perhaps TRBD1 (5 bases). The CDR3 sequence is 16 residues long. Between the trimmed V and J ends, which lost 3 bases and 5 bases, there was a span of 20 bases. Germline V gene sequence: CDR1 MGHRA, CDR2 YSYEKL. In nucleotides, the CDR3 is TGCGCCAGCAGCCAGTCAACAGGAGTACCTACCGACGAGCAGTACTTC. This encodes CASSQSTGVPTDEQYF.

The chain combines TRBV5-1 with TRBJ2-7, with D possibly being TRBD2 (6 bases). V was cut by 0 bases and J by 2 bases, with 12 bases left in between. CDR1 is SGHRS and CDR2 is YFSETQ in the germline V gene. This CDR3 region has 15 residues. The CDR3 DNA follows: TGCGCCAGCAGCTTGGATGGGACTCAAACCTACGAGCAGTACTTC. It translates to CASSLDGTQTYEQYF.

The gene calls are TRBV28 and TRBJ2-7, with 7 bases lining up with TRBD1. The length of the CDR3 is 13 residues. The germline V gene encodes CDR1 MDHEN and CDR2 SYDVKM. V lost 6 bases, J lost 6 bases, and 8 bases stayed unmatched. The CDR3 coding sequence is TGTGCCAGCAGGCCACAGGGGCCCAGCGAGCAGTACTTC. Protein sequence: CASRPQGPSEQYF.